The 23 T cell receptor beta chains listed next were all sequenced from one sample in a study of technical replicates of blood from several donors. Sequencing was performed with immunoSEQ multiplex PCR; in TCRdb, only in-frame clones are kept and a portion is missing. The sample consists of roughly 60,000 clones, 75% to 90% of them appearing once. The sample consisted of PBMCs. These receptors were collected from a human donor in good health. Some clones in this sample may be carry-over from other donors' samples.

The chain recombines TRBV5-4 with TRBJ1-4; 10 bases fit TRBD1. The CDR3 loop spans 14 amino acids. Looked up from germline, CDR1 is SGHNT and CDR2 is YYREEE (reference sequence). Trimming removed 4 bases from V and 8 bases from J; junction bases left unmatched: 5. This CDR3 reads CASSLGTGDEKLFF. The CDR3 coding sequence is TGTGCCAGCAGCCTCGGGACAGGGGACGAAAAACTGTTTTTT.

This clone was observed a few times. The CDR3 protein is CASSPSGSYEQYF. CDR3 coding DNA: TGTGCCAGCTCACCTAGCGGCTCCTACGAGCAGTACTTC. The V gene is TRBV18, the J gene TRBJ2-7, with TRBD2 as a possible D gene (6 bases). Per the germline V gene, CDR1 is KGHSH and CDR2 is LQKENI. This CDR3 has 13 amino acids. V lost 3 bases, J lost 0 bases, and 6 bases lay in between.

This clone was seen more than once but under ten times. This sequence joins TRBV30 and TRBJ1-1, with D uncertain. The germline V and J ends were trimmed by 0 bases and 4 bases, with 9 bases remaining between them. From germline, CDR1 is GTSNPN and CDR2 SVGIG (reference sequence). The CDR3 consists of 13 residues. The CDR3 reads CAWSVGSSTEAFF. CDR3 nucleotide sequence: TGTGCCTGGAGTGTAGGGAGTAGCACTGAAGCTTTCTTT.

V and J are TRBV5-8 and TRBJ1-1; 7 bases map to TRBD1. CDR3 length equals 14 residues. The germline V gene encodes CDR1 SGHTS and CDR2 YDEGEE. V lost 4 bases and J lost 1; bases outside the gene matches: 4. CDR3 in amino acids: CASSRGDRNTEAFF. The CDR3 DNA reads TGTGCCAGCAGCCGAGGGGACAGGAACACTGAAGCTTTCTTT.

The chain joins TRBV19 to TRBJ2-7, with D possibly matching TRBD1 (6 bases). Germline V gene data show CDR1 as LNHDA and CDR2 as SQIVND (reference sequence). V shed 2 bases and J shed 2 bases, with 22 bases lying between them. The CDR3 sequence is 18 residues long. CDR3 sequence (DNA): TGTGCCAGTAGTATAATCCCCCGAAAGGCAGGGGACACCTACGAGCAGTACTTC. Protein sequence: CASSIIPRKAGDTYEQYF.

About this clone: Other DNA sequences of this sample code for an identical CDR3. V and J are TRBV15 and TRBJ2-7; 7 nucleotides align to TRBD2. There are 14 residues in the CDR3. Germline V gene sequence: CDR1 LNHNV, CDR2 YYDKDF (reference sequence). V lost 1 base, J lost 4 bases, and 4 bases stayed unmatched. CDR3 region: CATSRGGGLYEQYF. CDR3 in DNA: TGTGCCACCAGCAGAGGGGGGGGACTGTACGAGCAGTACTTC.

CDR3 sequence (DNA): TGTGCCAGCAGTCCGACTAGCGGGAGTTACAATGAGCAGTTCTTC. Amino acid sequence: CASSPTSGSYNEQFF. The V gene is TRBV6-4, the J gene TRBJ2-1; TRBD2 matches at 12 bases. The CDR3 is 15 amino acids. V was clipped by 5 bases and J by 4 bases; unmatched bases: 3. CDR1 is MRHNA, CDR2 SNTAGT, per germline.

The chain is built from TRBV19 and TRBJ1-5, with a possible D match to TRBD1 (6 bases). Trimming cost V 5 bases and J 6 bases, with 11 bases left between them. The germline V gene has CDR1 LNHDA and CDR2 SQIVND (reference sequence). CDR3 length: 13 residues. CDR3 DNA: TGTGCCAGTAGTGTAACAGGGAGTCAGCCCCAGCATTTT. It encodes CASSVTGSQPQHF.

J is TRBJ2-3 and V is TRBV9; TRBD1 matches at 7 bases. Germline assignment: CDR1 SGDLS and CDR2 YYNGEE. CDR3 length equals 15 residues. The trim removed 3 bases at V and 1 base at J, leaving 5 bases unmatched. CDR3 bases: TGTGCCAGCAGCGATCGGGACAGTCGCACAGATACGCAGTATTTT. The encoded protein is CASSDRDSRTDTQYF.

The rearrangement joins TRBV20-1 to TRBJ2-1, with unresolved D. Deletions cut 3 bases from V and 9 bases from J, with 9 bases between. Germline V gene sequence: CDR1 DFQATT, CDR2 SNEGSKA (reference sequence). This CDR3 region has 11 residues. CDR3 in DNA: TGCAGTGCTAGGGAGCGACGTGAGCAGTTCTTC. It specifies CSARERREQFF.

The chain carries TRBV10-1 and TRBJ2-7; 7 bases align to TRBD1. V lost 3 bases to trimming and J lost 9 bases; unmatched junction nucleotides: 11. The CDR3 has 14 residues. Germline CDR1 is WNHNN and CDR2 is SYGVQD (reference sequence). The CDR3, as DNA: TGCGCCAGCAGTGACCGGGCAGGGGGTCAGGGGCAGTACTTC. Translated: CASSDRAGGQGQYF.

J is TRBJ2-3 and V is TRBV6-1, with D possibly matching TRBD2 (5 bases). The V and J ends lost 6 bases and 5 bases respectively, with 9 bases between them. Germline loops: CDR1 MNHNS, CDR2 SASEGT. The CDR3 covers 12 residues. CDR3 protein: CASRVAGDTQYF. The CDR3, as DNA: TGTGCCAGCAGGGTTGCGGGAGATACGCAGTATTTT.

This clone was recorded once. This chain joins TRBV7-2 and TRBJ1-2; 7 bases match TRBD1. CDR1 SGHTA and CDR2 FQGNSA come from the germline V gene. The CDR3 is 16 residues long. The ends lost 3 bases at V and 4 bases at J; junction bases unmatched: 11. The CDR3 reads CASSLDQGQPSYGYTF. DNA of the CDR3: TGTGCCAGCAGCTTGGACCAGGGACAGCCGAGCTATGGCTACACCTTC.

The genes are TRBV25-1 and TRBJ2-5; D may be TRBD1 (5 bases). Germline loops: CDR1 MGHDK, CDR2 SYGVNS. Trimming stripped 5 bases from V and 2 bases from J, with 12 bases between. The CDR3 length is 14 residues. In DNA form, the CDR3 reads TGTGCCAGCAGTACACGACAGAGACAAGAGACCCAGTACTTC. Translated: CASSTRQRQETQYF.

The chain combines TRBV11-2 with TRBJ2-7; TRBD2 matches at 9 bases. This CDR3 is 14 amino acids long. The ends lost 4 bases at V and 4 bases at J; junction bases unmatched: 5. The germline V gene encodes CDR1 SGHAT and CDR2 FQNNGV. Here the CDR3 reads CASSYSGGLYEQYF. The DNA for the CDR3 is TGTGCCAGCAGCTATAGCGGGGGCCTTTACGAGCAGTACTTC.

This rearrangement joins TRBV18 to TRBJ2-1; 11 positions agree with TRBD2. With V trimmed by 4 bases and J by 6 bases, 5 bases remained unmatched. Per germline, CDR1 KGHSH and CDR2 LQKENI. The CDR3 is made up of 15 amino acids. In DNA form, the CDR3 reads TGTGCCAGCTCACTAACTAGCGGGGGTAGCAATGAGCAGTTCTTC. This codes for CASSLTSGGSNEQFF.

J is TRBJ1-4 and V is TRBV30; TRBD1 agrees at 7 bases. V was pared by 4 bases and J by 6 bases, with 5 bases of the junction left unmatched. The CDR3 length is 13 residues. Germline-derived CDR1 and CDR2 are GTSNPN and SVGIG (reference sequence). The CDR3 reads CAWTWDSYEKLFF. The CDR3 region has the DNA TGTGCCTGGACGTGGGACAGTTATGAAAAACTGTTTTTT. Full variable domain (rest looked up from reference TRBV30 and TRBJ1-4): SQTIHQWPATLVQPVGSPLSLECTVEGTSNPNLYWYRQAAGRGLQLLFYSVGIGQISSEVPQNLSASRPQDRQFILSSKKLLLSDSGFYLCAWTWDSYEKLFFGSGTQLSVL.

This clone was found once. The CDR3 is CASSGSLGVDTQYF. Here the CDR3 DNA reads TGTGCCAGCAGTGGTTCTCTCGGGGTAGATACGCAGTATTTT. The V call is TRBV6-1, the J call TRBJ2-3, with D perhaps TRBD2 (5 bases). Germline V gives CDR1 MNHNS, CDR2 SASEGT. This CDR3 region has 14 residues. V gave up 4 bases and J gave up 5 bases, with 13 bases separating them.

This clone has only a few counts. The rearrangement joins TRBV7-6 to TRBJ2-1; 8 bases are shared with TRBD2. The CDR3 consists of 16 residues. Germline values: CDR1 SGHVS, CDR2 FNYEAQ. V shed 5 bases, J shed 6 bases, and the junction held 12 bases outside the gene matches. CDR3 bases: TGTGCCAGCAGCCTTACCTCCCGGACTAGCTCCAATGAGCAGTTCTTC. This encodes CASSLTSRTSSNEQFF.

In its sample, this clone was seen once. The V and J genes are TRBV5-1 and TRBJ1-4; D remains unclear. The CDR3 extends over 16 amino acids. The germline gives CDR1 SGHRS, CDR2 YFSETQ. Trimming removed 0 bases from V and 8 bases from J, with 17 bases in between. The CDR3 coding sequence is TGCGCCAGCAGCTTGGCCTTCGGCGGCCCGGGAGAAAAACTGTTTTTT. Residues: CASSLAFGGPGEKLFF.

The gene calls are TRBV6-6 and TRBJ1-1; a weak D match, TRBD1 (5 bases). Germline assignment: CDR1 MNHNY and CDR2 SVGAGI (reference sequence). Trimming stripped 7 bases from V and 3 bases from J, with 15 bases between. The CDR3 loop spans 14 amino acids. The CDR3 DNA reads as TGTGCCAGCAAATACAGGAAGGAACACACTGAAGCTTTCTTT. This gives the protein CASKYRKEHTEAFF.

V gene TRBV2 combines with J gene TRBJ2-1, with D maybe TRBD2 (6 bases). CDR3 length equals 15 residues. V was shortened by 6 bases and J by 6 bases, with 18 bases between the two germline ends. The germline V gene encodes CDR1 SNHLY and CDR2 FYNNEI. The CDR3 spells CASSWRASVGNEQFF. CDR3 coding DNA: TGTGCCAGCAGCTGGAGGGCTAGCGTCGGCAATGAGCAGTTCTTC.

V usage is TRBV15 and J usage is TRBJ1-3, with D possibly matching TRBD1 (5 bases). From germline, CDR1 is LNHNV and CDR2 YYDKDF (reference sequence). Between the trimmed V and J ends, which lost 0 bases and 4 bases, there was a span of 16 bases. This CDR3 contains 17 residues. CDR3 region: CATSRDFPGGSGNTIYF. The DNA of the CDR3 is TGTGCCACCAGCAGAGATTTCCCCGGGGGGTCCGGAAACACCATATATTTT.